This T cell receptor (beta chain) is drawn from a study of human versus mouse CDR3 diversity and MHC coevolution. Study summary: Reported immunoSEQ sensitivity was one in 200,000 T cells, with reduced amplification bias. Study-level findings and limits: Approximately 1.7 million TCR beta clonotypes were estimated for humans, the largest repertoire.

Naive CD4 T cells were sorted as CD45RO-negative, CD62L-positive. The germline V and J ends were trimmed by 5 bases and 6 bases, with 20 bases remaining between them. Germline V gene lookup returns CDR1 MDHEN and CDR2 SYDVKM. The CDR3 is made up of 16 amino acids. In the case of this clone: Its antigen remains unknown.

Profiled with immunoSEQ multiplex PCR; TCRdb holds only in-frame clones, not every one. The table includes more than 60,000 clones, 80% to 95% detected once. V is TRBV28 and J is TRBJ2-1; D possibly corresponds to TRBD2 (6 bases). The sample comprised naive CD4+ T cells from blood. Subset meaning: CD45RO-negative CD62L-positive naive CD4 T cells. This receptor was taken from a person between 30 and 69 years old in good health. This CDR3 reads CASSPWDSGPPNEQFF. CDR3 nucleotide sequence: TGTGCCAGCAGTCCCTGGGACTCAGGCCCCCCCAATGAGCAGTTCTTC.